One and the same sample provided the 14 T cell receptor beta chains below, sequenced in a study of shared clonotypes between healthy human individuals. Some clones are missing from TCRdb's copy, which holds only in-frame ones; the method was immunoSEQ multiplex PCR. The table has nearly 750,000 clones, just under 75% seen once. Material: memory CD4+ T cells sorted from blood. Subset defined: CD45RA-negative fraction. These receptors originate from a woman under 40 in good health.

This rearrangement joins TRBV5-1 to TRBJ1-1; the D is unclear. From germline, CDR1 is SGHRS and CDR2 YFSETQ. The CDR3 has 14 amino acids. Between the trimmed V and J ends, which lost 1 base and 2 bases, there was a span of 9 bases. DNA for the CDR3: TGCGCCAGCAGCTTGAAGCCTCTCAACACTGAAGCTTTCTTT. It yields the protein CASSLKPLNTEAFF.

The rearrangement uses TRBV5-1 and TRBJ2-1, with TRBD1 matching 11 bases. J gave up 8 bases and V 4 bases, and 5 bases lay outside the gene matches. The germline V gene encodes CDR1 SGHRS and CDR2 YFSETQ. CDR3 length: 14 residues. Here the CDR3 reads CASSTGQGAHEQFF. As DNA, the CDR3 is TGCGCCAGCAGCACCGGACAGGGGGCGCATGAGCAGTTCTTC.

A few counts support this clone. The chain couples TRBV2 to TRBJ2-7, with 7 bases aligning to TRBD1. Germline-derived CDR1 and CDR2 are SNHLY and FYNNEI. The CDR3 has 12 amino acids. The J segment lost 6 bases and the V segment lost 7 bases, leaving 6 bases of the junction unmatched. For the CDR3, the DNA is TGTGCCAGCACAAACAGGGGTTCCGAGCAGTACTTC. As protein: CASTNRGSEQYF.

The V gene is TRBV28, the J gene TRBJ2-1; no firm D call. Germline V gives CDR1 MDHEN, CDR2 SYDVKM. The CDR3 runs to 15 residues. Deletions cut 3 bases from V and 10 bases from J, with 19 bases between. CDR3 sequence: CASSFDPSGEIEQFF. CDR3 DNA: TGTGCCAGCAGTTTCGACCCATCGGGCGAAATCGAGCAGTTCTTC. Full variable domain (missing parts from reference TRBV28 and TRBJ2-1): DVKVTQSSRYLVKRTGEKVFLECVQDMDHENMFWYRQDPGLGLRLIYFSYDVKMKEKGDIPEGYSVSREKKERFSLILESASTNQTSMYLCASSFDPSGEIEQFFGPGTRLTVL.

The CDR3 nucleotides are TGTGCCAGCTCACCACCGTTAGCGGGAGGGCCGGTTGAGCAGTTCTTC. This codes for CASSPPLAGGPVEQFF. The rearrangement uses TRBV18 and TRBJ2-1; TRBD2 matches at 11 bases. Losses at the gene ends were 0 bases for V and 9 bases for J; bases not matched to a gene: 7. Germline V lookup: CDR1 KGHSH, CDR2 LQKENI. The CDR3 consists of 16 residues.

This clone was seen a handful of times. The V gene is TRBV6-5, the J gene TRBJ2-2; weak D call: TRBD2 (6 bases). CDR3 length equals 15 residues. Germline V gene lookup returns CDR1 MNHEY and CDR2 SVGAGI. V was shortened by 6 bases and J by 5 bases, with 16 bases between the two germline ends. The CDR3 DNA sequence: TGTGCCAGCAGAGGACTGGGCGCGGGGACCGGGGAGCTGTTTTTT. It yields the protein CASRGLGAGTGELFF.

The chain uses TRBV28 and TRBJ1-4; 11 bases are a match to TRBD1. CDR3 length equals 17 residues. Germline V gene lookup returns CDR1 MDHEN and CDR2 SYDVKM. The trim removed 6 bases at V and 4 bases at J, leaving 10 bases unmatched. The CDR3 bases are TGTGCCAGCAGCCAACAGGACAGGGGGCAGCATAATGAAAAACTGTTTTTT. It encodes CASSQQDRGQHNEKLFF.

This chain uses TRBV29-1 with TRBJ1-1; 12 bases line up with TRBD1. The junction had 5 bases not matched to a gene; V was cut back by 5 bases and J by 7 bases. CDR1 is SQVTM, CDR2 ANQGSEA, per germline. This CDR3 contains 13 residues. The CDR3 DNA follows: TGCAGCGTTTCGGGACAGGGGGCGATTGAAGCTTTCTTT. It codes for CSVSGQGAIEAFF.

This chain uses TRBV10-3 with TRBJ2-7, with D maybe TRBD2 (7 bases). V dropped 8 bases and J dropped 6 bases, with 17 bases sitting between them. CDR1 and CDR2 (germline): ENHRY, SYGVKD. This CDR3 has 13 amino acids. The CDR3 sequence is CAILKPGGREQYF. The CDR3, as DNA: TGTGCCATCCTCAAGCCCGGGGGGCGCGAGCAGTACTTC.

The chain has TRBV11-2 and TRBJ2-5, with D possibly matching TRBD2 (6 bases). The V and J ends lost 9 bases and 5 bases respectively, with 13 bases between them. The CDR3 runs to 12 residues. Germline V gene sequence: CDR1 SGHAT, CDR2 FQNNGV. This chain's CDR3 is CARRGSYETQYF. The CDR3 DNA reads TGTGCCAGGCGGGGAAGCTATGAGACCCAGTACTTC.

In its sample, this clone was seen a few times. The J gene is TRBJ2-1, the V gene TRBV5-1, with D possibly TRBD2 on 5 matching bases. Germline V gene sequence: CDR1 SGHRS, CDR2 YFSETQ. The CDR3 loop spans 15 amino acids. Trimming cost V 0 bases and J 5 bases, with 12 bases left between them. CDR3 protein: CASSLEGSANNEQFF. The CDR3 bases are TGCGCCAGCAGCTTGGAGGGTAGCGCAAACAATGAGCAGTTCTTC.

The chain joins TRBV19 to TRBJ1-2; 8 bases map to TRBD1. CDR3 size: 17 residues. The V gene end was trimmed by 2 bases and the J gene end by 2 bases; junction bases not matched to a gene: 10. Germline V CDR1 and CDR2: LNHDA, SQIVND (reference sequence). The CDR3 loop reads CASSISQGPGGNYGYTF. The CDR3 DNA sequence: TGTGCCAGTAGTATATCCCAGGGCCCAGGGGGCAACTATGGCTACACCTTC.

The V and J genes are TRBV28 and TRBJ1-2, with D perhaps TRBD1 (5 bases). V lost 7 bases and J 4 bases, leaving 16 bases between the germline ends. CDR1 is MDHEN and CDR2 is SYDVKM in the germline V gene. CDR3 length: 14 amino acids. The CDR3 DNA is TGTGCCAGCAACCCGGGGACGGTGTTCTATGGCTACACCTTC. Translated, it gives CASNPGTVFYGYTF.

The sample holds a few counts of this clone. The chain uses TRBV6-5 and TRBJ2-2, with D hard to call. CDR3 length equals 15 residues. Germline CDR1 MNHEY, CDR2 SVGAGI. The germline V and J ends were trimmed by 5 bases and 3 bases, with 13 bases remaining between them. In nucleotides, the CDR3 is TGTGCCAGCAGTCCGCGACCGTCGGACACCGGGGAGCTGTTTTTT. Amino acids: CASSPRPSDTGELFF.